What follows are 10 T cell receptor beta chains derived from one specimen sequenced in a study of blood T cells in healthy people across ages. Then a second PCR, running about 6 to 11 cycles, was carried out with a sample-barcoded 5' primer and a J-beta primer mix. In TCRdb, the 5' RACE reads were re-called with MiXCR into one record per CDR3 protein. The data contain about 800,000 distinct CDR3 sequences, roughly 25% of them seen just once; the ten biggest clones take up under 4.5%. The same specimen was also included in a second study, on T cells of mothers and their children.

Input material: blood. The receptors stem from a boy aged 5-17 years in good health.

In the case of this clonotype: Compared with germline, one end of the junction differs, possibly owing to a read error. The CDR3 coding sequence is TGCGCCGGCAGCTTGGCCCGGGACACCGGGAACACCATATATTTT. Its protein product is CAGSLARDTGNTIYF. The gene calls are TRBV5-1 and TRBJ1-3; D is possibly TRBD1 (6 bases). This CDR3 region has 15 residues. The germline CDR1 and CDR2 sequences are SGHRS and YFSETQ.

J is TRBJ1-4 and V is TRBV4-3, with D tentatively TRBD1 (6 bases). The CDR3 runs to 17 residues. Germline lookup yields CDR1 LGHNA and CDR2 YSLEER. V was trimmed by 0 bases and J by 5 bases, leaving 16 bases between them. Written as DNA, the CDR3 is TGCGCCAGCAGCCAAGATAGAAGTGGACAGATGAATGAAAAACTGTTTTTT. This sequence encodes CASSQDRSGQMNEKLFF.

This clonotype has a handful of counts. V usage is TRBV6-2 or TRBV6-3 and J usage is TRBJ2-1, with 7 bases fitting TRBD2. This CDR3 contains 15 residues. The germline CDR1 and CDR2 sequences are MNHEY and SVGEGT. The trim removed 6 bases at V and 3 bases at J, leaving 8 bases unmatched. CDR3 residues: CASSPMTSFYNEQFF. CDR3 nucleotides: TGTGCCAGCAGCCCCATGACTAGCTTCTACAATGAGCAGTTCTTC.

Here the CDR3 DNA reads TGTGCCAGCACCCCTGGCGTCACAGATACGCAGTATTTT. This codes for CASTPGVTDTQYF. The J gene is TRBJ2-3, the V gene TRBV27, with D unclear. The CDR3 loop spans 13 amino acids. V was pared by 7 bases and J by 2 bases, with 10 bases between. Per the germline V gene, CDR1 is MNHEY and CDR2 is SMNVEV (reference sequence).

The CDR3 sequence is CSASPGGEGDNEQFF. The CDR3 nucleotides are TGCAGTGCTAGTCCTGGGGGGGAGGGGGACAATGAGCAGTTCTTC. V and J are TRBV20-1 and TRBJ2-5, with D tentatively TRBD2 (7 bases). The J call may be mistaken, given a closer DNA end match to TRBJ2-1. The length of the CDR3 is 15 residues. CDR1 is DFQATT, CDR2 SNEGSKA, per germline (reference sequence).

This rearrangement joins TRBV2 to TRBJ1-6, with D possibly being TRBD1 (5 bases). V was cut by 6 bases and J by 9 bases, with 15 bases left in between. CDR1 and CDR2 from the germline V gene are SNHLY and FYNNEI. The CDR3 is 14 residues long. The CDR3 sequence is CASRPRGGSSPLHF. The CDR3 DNA follows: TGTGCCAGCAGACCTCGCGGGGGGAGTTCACCCCTCCACTTT.

This clonotype occurred a few times. Sequence at one end of the junction differs from germline and may be a read error. The rearrangement joins TRBV11-3 to TRBJ2-1, with D possibly TRBD2 on 6 matching bases. Germline V gene sequence: CDR1 SGHNT, CDR2 YENEEA. This CDR3 region has 14 residues. CDR3 residues: CTSSRGGSYNEQFF. CDR3 bases: TGTACCAGTTCGCGGGGCGGCTCCTACAATGAGCAGTTCTTC.

The chain couples TRBV28 to TRBJ1-6; perhaps TRBD1 as D (5 bases). The CDR3 covers 15 residues. With 3 bases removed from V and 9 bases from J, the gap between germline ends came to 15 bases. Germline CDR1 reads MDHEN; CDR2 reads SYDVKM. The CDR3 loop reads CASSLAGQGSSPLHF. CDR3 sequence (DNA): TGTGCCAGCAGTTTGGCAGGGCAGGGTAGTTCACCCCTCCACTTT. The full variable domain, in which reference TRBV28 and TRBJ1-6 provide the parts outside the CDR3, is DVKVTQSSRYLVKRTGEKVFLECVQDMDHENMFWYRQDPGLGLRLIYFSYDVKMKEKGDIPEGYSVSREKKERFSLILESASTNQTSMYLCASSLAGQGSSPLHFGNGTRLTVT.

The chain recombines TRBV6-5 with TRBJ2-5, with TRBD1 matching over 8 bases. V shed 1 base, J shed 2 bases, and the junction held 3 bases outside the gene matches. Looked up from germline, CDR1 is MNHEY and CDR2 is SVGAGI. There are 15 residues in the CDR3. This CDR3 is CASSYYRTGQETQYF. CDR3 sequence (DNA): TGTGCCAGCAGTTACTACCGGACAGGGCAAGAGACCCAGTACTTC.

This chain joins TRBV6-1 and TRBJ2-5; 8 nucleotides agree with TRBD1. The J call is uncertain, as TRBJ2-7 better fits the DNA end. Germline CDR1 MNHNS, CDR2 SASEGT. CDR3 length: 15 residues. CDR3 sequence reads: CASSGGTGLFYEQYF. CDR3 nucleotide sequence: TGTGCCAGCAGTGGAGGGACAGGCCTTTTCTACGAGCAGTACTTC.